This TCR beta chain emerged from a study of neoadjuvant nivolumab and ipilimumab in lung cancer. Note on this clone: The antigen is unknown.

Study-level findings and limits: Only two of four nivolumab-treated tumors gained richness and clonality by surgery. Compared with tumor-adjacent uninvolved lung, resected tumors showed greater richness and clonality.

TCRdb's table, derived via immunoSEQ multiplex PCR, lists solely in-frame clones and lacks some. Of approximately 31,000 clones in the sample, more than 85% are singletons; the top ten hold 2% to 2.5%. Trimming shortened V by 6 bases and J by 1 base, and 13 bases separated the two germline ends. The CDR3 is 15 residues long. Per germline, CDR1 MNHEY and CDR2 SVGAGI. The receptor comes from an adult with non-small cell lung cancer. V usage is TRBV6-5 and J usage is TRBJ1-3; D unresolved. The source was peripheral blood, collected after neoadjuvant nivolumab, alone or with ipilimumab, at or shortly before surgery. The CDR3 reads CASRLTGTSGNTIYF. CDR3 in DNA: TGTGCCAGCAGACTTACCGGAACTTCTGGAAACACCATATATTTT.